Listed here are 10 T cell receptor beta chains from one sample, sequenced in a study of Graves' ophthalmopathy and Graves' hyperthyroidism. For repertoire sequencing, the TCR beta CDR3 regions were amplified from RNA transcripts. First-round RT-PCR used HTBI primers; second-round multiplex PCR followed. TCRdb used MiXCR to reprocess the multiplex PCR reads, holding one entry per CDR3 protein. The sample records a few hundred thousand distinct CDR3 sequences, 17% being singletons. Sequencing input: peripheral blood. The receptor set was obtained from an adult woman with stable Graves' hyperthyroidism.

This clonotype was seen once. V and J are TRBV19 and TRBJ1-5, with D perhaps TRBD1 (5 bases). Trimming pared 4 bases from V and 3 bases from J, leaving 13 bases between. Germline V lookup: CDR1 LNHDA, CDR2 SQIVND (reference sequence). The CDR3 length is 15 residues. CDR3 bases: TGTGCCAGTAGTACCACTAAGGGGAACAATCAGCCCCAGCATTTT. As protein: CASSTTKGNNQPQHF.

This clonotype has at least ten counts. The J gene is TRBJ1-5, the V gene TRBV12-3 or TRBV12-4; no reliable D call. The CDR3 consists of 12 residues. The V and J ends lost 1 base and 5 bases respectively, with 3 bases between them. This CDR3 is CASSLVHQPQHF. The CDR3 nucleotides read TGTGCCAGCAGTTTAGTCCATCAGCCCCAGCATTTT.

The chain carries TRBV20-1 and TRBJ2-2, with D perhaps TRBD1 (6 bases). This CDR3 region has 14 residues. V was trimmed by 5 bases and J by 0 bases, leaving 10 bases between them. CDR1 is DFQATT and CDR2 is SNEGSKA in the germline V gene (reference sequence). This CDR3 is CSARSGANTGELFF. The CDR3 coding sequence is TGCAGTGCTCGGTCAGGGGCGAACACCGGGGAGCTGTTTTTT.

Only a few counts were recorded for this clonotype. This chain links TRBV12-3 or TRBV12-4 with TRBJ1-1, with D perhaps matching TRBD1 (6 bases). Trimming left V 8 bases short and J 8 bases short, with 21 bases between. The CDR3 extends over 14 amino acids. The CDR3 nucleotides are TGTGCCAGCGGTAGGGGGGGCGCCCCCCGGGAAGCTTTCTTT. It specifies CASGRGGAPREAFF.

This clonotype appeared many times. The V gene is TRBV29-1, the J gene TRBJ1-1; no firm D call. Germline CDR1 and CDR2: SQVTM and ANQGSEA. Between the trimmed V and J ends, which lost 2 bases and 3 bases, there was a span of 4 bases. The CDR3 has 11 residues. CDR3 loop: CSVEKDTEAFF. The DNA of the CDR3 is TGCAGCGTTGAAAAGGACACTGAAGCTTTCTTT.

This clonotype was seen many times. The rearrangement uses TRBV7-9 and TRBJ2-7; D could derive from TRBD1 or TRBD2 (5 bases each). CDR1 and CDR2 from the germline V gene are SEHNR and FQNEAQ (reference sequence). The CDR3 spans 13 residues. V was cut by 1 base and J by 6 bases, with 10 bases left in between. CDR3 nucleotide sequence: TGTGCCAGCAGCTTAGGAGGGGTCGGCGAGCAGTACTTC. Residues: CASSLGGVGEQYF. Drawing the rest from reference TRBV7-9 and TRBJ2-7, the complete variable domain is DTGVSQNPRHKITKRGQNVTFRCDPISEHNRLYWYRQTLGQGPEFLTYFQNEAQLEKSRLLSDRFSAERPKGSFSTLEIQRTEQGDSAMYLCASSLGGVGEQYFGPGTRLTVT.

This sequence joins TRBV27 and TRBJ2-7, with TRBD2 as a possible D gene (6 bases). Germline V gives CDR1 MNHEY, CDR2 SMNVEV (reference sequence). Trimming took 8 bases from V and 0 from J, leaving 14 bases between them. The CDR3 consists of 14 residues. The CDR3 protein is CASRRDFSSYEQYF. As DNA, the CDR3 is TGTGCCAGCCGCCGGGACTTCAGCTCCTACGAGCAGTACTTC.

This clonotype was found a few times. The CDR3 DNA follows: TGTGCCAGCAGCGGCGCGGGACACTTCTCTGGGGCCAACGTCCTGACTTTC. It is translated as CASSGAGHFSGANVLTF. The rearrangement joins TRBV9 to TRBJ2-6; tentatively, D is TRBD1 or TRBD2 (6 bases each). Looked up from germline, CDR1 is SGDLS and CDR2 is YYNGEE. Trimming cost V 3 bases and J 0 bases, with 13 bases left between them. The CDR3 is made up of 17 amino acids.

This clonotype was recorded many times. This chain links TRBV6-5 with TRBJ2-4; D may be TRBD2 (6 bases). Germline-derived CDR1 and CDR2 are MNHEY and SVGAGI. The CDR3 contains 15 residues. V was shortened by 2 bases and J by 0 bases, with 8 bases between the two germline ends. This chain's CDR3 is CASSYGGLAKNIQYF. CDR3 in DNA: TGTGCCAGCAGTTACGGGGGGTTAGCCAAAAACATTCAGTACTTC.

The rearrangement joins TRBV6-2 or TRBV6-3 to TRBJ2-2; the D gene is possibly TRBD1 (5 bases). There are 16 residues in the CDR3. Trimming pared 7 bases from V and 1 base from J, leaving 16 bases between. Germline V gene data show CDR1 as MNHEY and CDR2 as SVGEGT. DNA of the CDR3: TGTGCCAGCAAAGGAACGTGGACACAGAACACCGGGGAGCTGTTTTTT. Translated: CASKGTWTQNTGELFF.